This T cell receptor (beta chain) was sequenced during a study of radiotherapy plus CTLA-4 blockade in lung cancer. Study context: In around 17% of patients, objective responses were seen; approximately 30% had disease control.

Findings and limits, study-wide: Radiotherapy with ipilimumab was followed by blood expansion of tumor-derived clones. The best prediction of response reportedly came from early blood T cell clone dynamics, with interferon-beta.

About this clone itself: The antigen remains undetermined.

The germline V gene has CDR1 SGHNT and CDR2 YENEEA. This CDR3 is built from 15 residues. Germline trimming cut 5 bases from V and 1 base from J; bases unmatched to any gene: 5. The protocol was immunoSEQ multiplex PCR, while the TCRdb copy is restricted to in-frame clones and leaves out a portion. This sample yields 95,000 to 150,000 clones, of which more than 80% are seen a single time; roughly 6.9% belongs to the top ten. J is TRBJ2-7 and V is TRBV11-3; 10 bases match TRBD2. The TCR comes from a human donor with non-small cell lung cancer that progressed on radiotherapy plus ipilimumab. Here the sequenced sample was peripheral blood, taken from a patient treated with radiotherapy plus ipilimumab. CDR3 protein: CASSPLAGNSYEQYF. CDR3 coding DNA: TGTGCCAGCAGCCCACTAGCGGGAAATTCCTACGAGCAGTACTTC.